This TCR beta chain was sequenced in a study of OX40 agonist ivuxolimab in advanced cancers. V lost 1 base, J lost 6 bases, and 13 bases stayed unmatched. Germline assignment: CDR1 SGHRS and CDR2 YFSETQ. This CDR3 has 17 residues. TCRdb keeps only in-frame clones here, not all; method: immunoSEQ multiplex PCR. The sample holds about 82,000 clones, roughly 91% seen once. The chain couples TRBV5-1 to TRBJ1-2; 9 bases align to TRBD1. This sequence originates from an adult with an advanced solid tumor such as melanoma, head and neck, liver or kidney cancer. The material sequenced was CD4+ or CD8+ T cells sorted from blood, taken in a trial of the OX40 agonist ivuxolimab. The CDR3 loop reads CASSLTGTGNLLDGYTF. For the CDR3, the DNA is TGCGCCAGCAGCTTGACCGGGACAGGGAACCTATTGGATGGCTACACCTTC.